This T cell receptor beta chain was sequenced for a study of identical twins. Study-level findings and limits: High-abundance cord blood beta clonotypes had fewer insertions; memory repertoires showed none. Models underestimated out-of-frame TCR alpha sharing in monozygotic twins.

TCRdb reanalysed the 5' RACE reads using MiXCR and keeps one entry per CDR3 protein. The repertoire has 690,000 or so distinct CDR3 sequences, under 9% of them found once; the top ten carry approximately 0.89%. Worth noting for this clonotype: Its matching antigen is unknown.

The CDR3 contains 14 residues. Germline values: CDR1 DFQATT, CDR2 SNEGSKA (reference sequence). V lost 5 bases to trimming and J lost 1 base, with 14 bases between them. The data were also submitted as part of a second study, on yellow fever vaccine responses in identical twins. That paper notes: The authors reported partly convergent, partly personalized vaccine responses in identical twins.

The chain uses TRBV20-1 and TRBJ1-1; weak D call: TRBD1 (5 bases). The sequencing sample was made of PBMCs. This TCR was sampled from a woman in her late teens or twenties in good health. This chain's CDR3 is CSAGRGRGNTEAFF. The DNA for the CDR3 is TGCAGTGCTGGGCGGGGGAGGGGGAACACTGAAGCTTTCTTT.